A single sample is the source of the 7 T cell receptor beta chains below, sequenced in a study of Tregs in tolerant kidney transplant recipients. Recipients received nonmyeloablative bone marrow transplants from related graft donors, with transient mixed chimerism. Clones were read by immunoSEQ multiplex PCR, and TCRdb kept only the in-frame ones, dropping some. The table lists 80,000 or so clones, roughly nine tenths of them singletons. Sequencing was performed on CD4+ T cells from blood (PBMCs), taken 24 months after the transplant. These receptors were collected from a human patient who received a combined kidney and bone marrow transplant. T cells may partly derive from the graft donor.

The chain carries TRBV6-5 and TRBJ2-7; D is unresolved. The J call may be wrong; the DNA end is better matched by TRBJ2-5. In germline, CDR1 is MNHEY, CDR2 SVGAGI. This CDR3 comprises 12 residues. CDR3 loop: CASSYSGETQYF. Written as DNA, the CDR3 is TGTGCCAGCAGTTACTCTGGAGAGACCCAGTACTTC.

The DNA of the CDR3 is TGTGCCAGCAGGGACAGGGTCATCGGGGAGCTGTTTTTT. As protein: CASRDRVIGELFF. This chain links TRBV7-9 with TRBJ2-2; TRBD1 matches 8 bases. Germline values: CDR1 SEHNR, CDR2 FQNEAQ (reference sequence). V lost 6 bases, J lost 7 bases, and 4 bases stayed unmatched. This CDR3 region has 13 residues.

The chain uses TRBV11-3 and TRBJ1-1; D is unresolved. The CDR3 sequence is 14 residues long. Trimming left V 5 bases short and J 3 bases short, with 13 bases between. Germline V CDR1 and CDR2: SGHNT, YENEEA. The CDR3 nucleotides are TGTGCCAGCAGCCCCCGCCAGGCTTACACTGAAGCTTTCTTT. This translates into CASSPRQAYTEAFF.

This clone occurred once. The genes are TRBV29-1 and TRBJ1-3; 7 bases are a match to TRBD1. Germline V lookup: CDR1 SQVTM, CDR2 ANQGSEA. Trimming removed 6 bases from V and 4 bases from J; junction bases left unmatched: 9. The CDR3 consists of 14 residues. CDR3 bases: TGCAGCGTCGCTACAGGGGTATTCGGAAACACCATATATTTT. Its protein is CSVATGVFGNTIYF.

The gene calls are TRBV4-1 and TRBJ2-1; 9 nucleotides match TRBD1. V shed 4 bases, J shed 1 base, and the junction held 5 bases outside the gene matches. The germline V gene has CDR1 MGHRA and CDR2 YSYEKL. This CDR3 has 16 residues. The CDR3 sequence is CASSPRTGESYNEQFF. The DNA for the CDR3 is TGCGCCAGCAGCCCCCGGACAGGGGAATCCTACAATGAGCAGTTCTTC.

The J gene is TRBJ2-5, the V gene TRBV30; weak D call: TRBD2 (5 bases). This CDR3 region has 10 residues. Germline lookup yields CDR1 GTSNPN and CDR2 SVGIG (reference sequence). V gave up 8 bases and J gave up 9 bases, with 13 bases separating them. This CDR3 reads CAGVEAAQYF. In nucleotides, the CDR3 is TGTGCCGGGGTGGAGGCGGCCCAGTACTTC.

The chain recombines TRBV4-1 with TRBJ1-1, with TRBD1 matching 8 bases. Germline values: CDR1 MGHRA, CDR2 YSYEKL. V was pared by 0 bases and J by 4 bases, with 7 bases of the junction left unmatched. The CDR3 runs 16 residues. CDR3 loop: CASSQEPTTGATEAFF. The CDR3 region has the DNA TGCGCCAGCAGCCAAGAACCCACGACAGGGGCCACTGAAGCTTTCTTT.